Sequencing of this T cell receptor (beta chain) was carried out in a study of naive CD8 T cells in extremely preterm neonates. V was trimmed by 1 base and J by 3 bases, leaving 19 bases between them. The CDR3 totals 17 residues. The germline gives CDR1 SGHNT, CDR2 YENEEA. The study's findings and limits: Compared with all age groups, preterm neonates showed less repertoire richness. Relative to older groups, preterm infants had shorter, less trimmed CDR3s with fewer N additions. Term neonates under 0.5%, young children around 0.031%, adults 0.01%; preterm neonates shared approximately 2.5%.

As concerns this clone: What it recognizes is unknown.

The repertoire was sequenced with immunoSEQ multiplex PCR; TCRdb's copy has only in-frame clones and lacks some. The repertoire holds fewer than 5,500 clones, with 97% as singletons. Sequencing was performed on naive CD8+ T cells from blood. The chain links TRBV11-3 to TRBJ2-7, with D perhaps TRBD1 (6 bases). The origin of this receptor is a human donor in good health. The DNA for the CDR3 is TGTGCCAGCAGCTTAGCAGGGGACATCACTTACCACTACGAGCAGTACTTC. As protein: CASSLAGDITYHYEQYF.